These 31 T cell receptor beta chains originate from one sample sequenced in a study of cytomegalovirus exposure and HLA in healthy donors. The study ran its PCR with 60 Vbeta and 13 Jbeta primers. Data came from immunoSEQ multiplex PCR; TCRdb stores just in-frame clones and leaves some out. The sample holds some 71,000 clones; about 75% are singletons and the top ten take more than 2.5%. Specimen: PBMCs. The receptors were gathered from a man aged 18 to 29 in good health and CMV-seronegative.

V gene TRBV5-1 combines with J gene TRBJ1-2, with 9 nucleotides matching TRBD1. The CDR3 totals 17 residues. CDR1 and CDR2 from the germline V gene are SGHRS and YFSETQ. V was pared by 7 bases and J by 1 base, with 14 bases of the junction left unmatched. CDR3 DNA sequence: TGCGCCAGCTATGAAACGGGACAGGGTGCCTTTAACTATGGCTACACCTTC. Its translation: CASYETGQGAFNYGYTF.

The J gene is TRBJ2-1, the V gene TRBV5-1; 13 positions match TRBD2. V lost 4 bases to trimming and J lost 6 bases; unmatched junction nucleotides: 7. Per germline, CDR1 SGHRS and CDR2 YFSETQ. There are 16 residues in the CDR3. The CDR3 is CASSPPTSGGANEQFF. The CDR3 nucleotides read TGCGCCAGCAGCCCCCCTACTAGCGGGGGGGCCAATGAGCAGTTCTTC.

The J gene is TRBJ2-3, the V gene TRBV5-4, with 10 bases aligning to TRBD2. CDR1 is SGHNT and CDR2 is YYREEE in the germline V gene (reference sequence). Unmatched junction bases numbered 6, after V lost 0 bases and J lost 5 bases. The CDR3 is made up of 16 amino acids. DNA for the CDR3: TGTGCCAGCAGCTTGGCCAGCGGGGGGGCGGGAGATACGCAGTATTTT. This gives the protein CASSLASGGAGDTQYF.

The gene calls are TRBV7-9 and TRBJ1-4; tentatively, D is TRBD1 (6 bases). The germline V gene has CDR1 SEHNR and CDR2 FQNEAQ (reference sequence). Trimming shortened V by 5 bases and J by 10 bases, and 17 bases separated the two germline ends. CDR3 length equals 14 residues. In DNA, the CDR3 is TGTGCCAGCAGCCTCGGGGGGGGCTCGGGAAAACTGTTTTTT. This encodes CASSLGGGSGKLFF.

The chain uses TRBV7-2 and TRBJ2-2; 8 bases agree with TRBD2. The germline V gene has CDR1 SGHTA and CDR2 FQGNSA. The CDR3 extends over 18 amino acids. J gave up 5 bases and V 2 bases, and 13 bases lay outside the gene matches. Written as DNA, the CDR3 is TGTGCCAGCAGCTTATGGCGAAGCGGGGGTATCTATACCGGGGAGCTGTTTTTT. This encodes CASSLWRSGGIYTGELFF.

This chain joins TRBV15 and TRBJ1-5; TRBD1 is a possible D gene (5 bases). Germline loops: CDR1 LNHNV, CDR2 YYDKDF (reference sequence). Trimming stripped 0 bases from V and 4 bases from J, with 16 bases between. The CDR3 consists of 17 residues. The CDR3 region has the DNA TGTGCCACCAGCAGAGAATCGATGGTGGGGCTTAATCAGCCCCAGCATTTT. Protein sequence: CATSRESMVGLNQPQHF.

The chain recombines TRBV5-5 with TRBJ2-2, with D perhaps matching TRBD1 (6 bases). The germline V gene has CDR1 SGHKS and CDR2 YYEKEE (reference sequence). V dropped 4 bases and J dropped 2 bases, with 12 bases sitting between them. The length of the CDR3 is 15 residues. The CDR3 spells CASSHLGQNTGELFF. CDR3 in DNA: TGTGCCAGCAGCCACCTGGGACAAAACACCGGGGAGCTGTTTTTT.

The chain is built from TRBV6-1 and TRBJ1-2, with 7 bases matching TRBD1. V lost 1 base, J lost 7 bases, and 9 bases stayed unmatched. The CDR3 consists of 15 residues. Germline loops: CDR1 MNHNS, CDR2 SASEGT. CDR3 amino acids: CASSEEGQGVTGYTF. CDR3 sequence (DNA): TGTGCCAGCAGTGAAGAGGGGCAGGGGGTAACTGGCTACACCTTC.

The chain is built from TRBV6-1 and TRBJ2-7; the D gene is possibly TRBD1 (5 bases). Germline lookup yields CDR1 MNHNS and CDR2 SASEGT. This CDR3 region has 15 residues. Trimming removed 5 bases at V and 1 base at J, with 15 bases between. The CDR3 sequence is CASSSGFLISYEQYF. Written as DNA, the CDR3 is TGTGCCAGCAGTTCAGGGTTCTTGATATCCTACGAGCAGTACTTC.

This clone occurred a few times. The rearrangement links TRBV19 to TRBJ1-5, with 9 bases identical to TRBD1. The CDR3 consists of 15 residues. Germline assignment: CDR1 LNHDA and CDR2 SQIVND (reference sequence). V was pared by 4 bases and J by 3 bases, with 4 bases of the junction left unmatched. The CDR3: CASSRTGANNQPQHF. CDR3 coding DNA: TGTGCCAGTAGTAGGACAGGGGCGAACAATCAGCCCCAGCATTTT.

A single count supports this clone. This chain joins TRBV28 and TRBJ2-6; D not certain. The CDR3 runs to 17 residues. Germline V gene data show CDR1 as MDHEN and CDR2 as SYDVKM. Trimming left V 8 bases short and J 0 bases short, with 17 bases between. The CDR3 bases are TGTGCCAGCCGAAAACGAGAGGTCCCCTCTGGGGCCAACGTCCTGACTTTC. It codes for CASRKREVPSGANVLTF.

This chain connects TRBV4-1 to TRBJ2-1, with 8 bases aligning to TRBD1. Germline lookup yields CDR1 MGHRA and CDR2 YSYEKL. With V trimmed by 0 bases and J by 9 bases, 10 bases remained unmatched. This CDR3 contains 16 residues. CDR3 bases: TGCGCCAGCAGCCAAGAAGGAGGGACAGGCCCCAGTGAGCAGTTCTTC. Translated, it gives CASSQEGGTGPSEQFF.

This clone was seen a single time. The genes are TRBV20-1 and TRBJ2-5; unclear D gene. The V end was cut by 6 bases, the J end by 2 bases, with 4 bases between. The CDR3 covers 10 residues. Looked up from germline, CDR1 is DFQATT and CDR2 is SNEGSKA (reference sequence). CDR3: CSASQETQYF. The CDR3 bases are TGCAGTGCATCGCAAGAGACCCAGTACTTC.

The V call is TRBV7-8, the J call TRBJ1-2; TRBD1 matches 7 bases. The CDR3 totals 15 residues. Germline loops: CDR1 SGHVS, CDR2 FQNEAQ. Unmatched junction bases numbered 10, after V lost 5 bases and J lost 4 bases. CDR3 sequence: CASSAGTASGYGYTF. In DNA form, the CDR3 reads TGTGCCAGCAGCGCAGGGACAGCGAGCGGCTATGGCTACACCTTC.

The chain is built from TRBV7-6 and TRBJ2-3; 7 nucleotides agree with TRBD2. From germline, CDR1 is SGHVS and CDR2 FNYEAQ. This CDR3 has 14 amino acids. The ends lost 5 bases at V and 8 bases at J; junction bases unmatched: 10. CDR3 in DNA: TGTGCCAGCAGCCTATGGCCGGGGGAGGGTACGCAGTATTTT. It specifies CASSLWPGEGTQYF.

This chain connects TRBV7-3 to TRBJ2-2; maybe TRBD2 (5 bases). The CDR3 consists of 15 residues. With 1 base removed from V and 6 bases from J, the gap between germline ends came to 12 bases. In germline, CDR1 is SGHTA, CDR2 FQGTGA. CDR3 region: CASSLIVGGSGELFF. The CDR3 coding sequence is TGTGCCAGCAGCTTAATCGTTGGAGGATCCGGGGAGCTGTTTTTT.

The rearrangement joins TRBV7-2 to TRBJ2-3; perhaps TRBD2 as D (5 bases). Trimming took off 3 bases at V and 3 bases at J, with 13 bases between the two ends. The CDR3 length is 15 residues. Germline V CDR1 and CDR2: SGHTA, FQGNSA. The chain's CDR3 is CASSFSFEGTDTQYF. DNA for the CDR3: TGTGCCAGCAGCTTTAGCTTTGAGGGTACAGATACGCAGTATTTT.

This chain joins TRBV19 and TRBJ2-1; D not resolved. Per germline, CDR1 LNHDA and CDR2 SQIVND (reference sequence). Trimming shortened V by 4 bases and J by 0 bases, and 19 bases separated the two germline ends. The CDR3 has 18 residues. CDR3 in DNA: TGTGCCAGTAGTACCCGTTTTATCCTCGTTAGCTCCTACAATGAGCAGTTCTTC. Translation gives CASSTRFILVSSYNEQFF. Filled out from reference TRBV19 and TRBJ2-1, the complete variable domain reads DGGITQSPKYLFRKEGQNVTLSCEQNLNHDAMYWYRQDPGQGLRLIYYSQIVNDFQKGDIAEGYSVSREKKESFPLTVTSAQKNPTAFYLCASSTRFILVSSYNEQFFGPGTRLTVL.

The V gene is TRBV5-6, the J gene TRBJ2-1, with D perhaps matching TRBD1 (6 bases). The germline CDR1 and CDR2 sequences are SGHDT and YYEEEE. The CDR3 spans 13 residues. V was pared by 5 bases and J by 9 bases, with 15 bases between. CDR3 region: CASRRDRLAEQFF. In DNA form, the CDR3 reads TGTGCCAGCAGGCGCGACAGGCTCGCTGAGCAGTTCTTC. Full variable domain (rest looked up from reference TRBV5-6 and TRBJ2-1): DAGVTQSPTHLIKTRGQQVTLRCSPKSGHDTVSWYQQALGQGPQFIFQYYEEEERQRGNFPDRFSGHQFPNYSSELNVNALLLGDSALYLCASRRDRLAEQFFGPGTRLTVL.

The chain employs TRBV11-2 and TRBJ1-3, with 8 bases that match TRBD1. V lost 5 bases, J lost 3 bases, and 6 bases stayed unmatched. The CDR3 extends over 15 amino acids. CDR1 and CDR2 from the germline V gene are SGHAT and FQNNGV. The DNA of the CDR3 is TGTGCCAGCAGCATCCAGGGGGCTGGTGGAAACACCATATATTTT. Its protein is CASSIQGAGGNTIYF.

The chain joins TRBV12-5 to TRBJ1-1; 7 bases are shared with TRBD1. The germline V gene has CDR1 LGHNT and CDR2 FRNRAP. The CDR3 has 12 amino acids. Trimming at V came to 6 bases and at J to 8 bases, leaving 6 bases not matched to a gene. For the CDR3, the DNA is TGTGCTAGTGGAGTGACAGGGACCGAAGCTTTCTTT. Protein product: CASGVTGTEAFF.

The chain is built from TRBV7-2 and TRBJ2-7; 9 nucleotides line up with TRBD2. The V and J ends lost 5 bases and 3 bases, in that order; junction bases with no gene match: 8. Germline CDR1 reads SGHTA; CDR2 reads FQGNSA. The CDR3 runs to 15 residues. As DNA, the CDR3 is TGTGCCAGCAGCGTAAATAGCGGGGGAGTCTACGAGCAGTACGTC. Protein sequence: CASSVNSGGVYEQYV.

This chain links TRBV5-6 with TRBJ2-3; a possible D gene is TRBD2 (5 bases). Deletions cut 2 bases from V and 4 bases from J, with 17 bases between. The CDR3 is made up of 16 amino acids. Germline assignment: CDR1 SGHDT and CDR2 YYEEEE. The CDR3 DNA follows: TGTGCCAGCAGCTTTTCCCGACTAAAGCGTTCAGATACGCAGTATTTT. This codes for CASSFSRLKRSDTQYF.

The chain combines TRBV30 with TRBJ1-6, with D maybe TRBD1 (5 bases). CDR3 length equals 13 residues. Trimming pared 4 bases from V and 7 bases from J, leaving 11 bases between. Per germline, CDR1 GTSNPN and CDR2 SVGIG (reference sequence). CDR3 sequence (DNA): TGTGCCTGGACCTACGGGGGGAATTCACCCCTCCACTTT. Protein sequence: CAWTYGGNSPLHF.

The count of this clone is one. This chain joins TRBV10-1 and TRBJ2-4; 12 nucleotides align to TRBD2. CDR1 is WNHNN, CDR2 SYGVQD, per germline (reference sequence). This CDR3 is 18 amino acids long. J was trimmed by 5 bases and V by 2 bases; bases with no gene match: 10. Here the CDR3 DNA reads TGCGCCAGCAGTGAGAAGGGGCTAGCGGGGGGGCAACAAAACATTCAGTACTTC. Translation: CASSEKGLAGGQQNIQYF.

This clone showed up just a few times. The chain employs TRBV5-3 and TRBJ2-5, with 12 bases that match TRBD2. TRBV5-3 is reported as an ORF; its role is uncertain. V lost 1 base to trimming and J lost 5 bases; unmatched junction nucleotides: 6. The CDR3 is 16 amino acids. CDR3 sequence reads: CARSLTSGGRGETQYF. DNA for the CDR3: TGTGCCAGAAGCTTGACTAGCGGGGGGAGGGGGGAGACCCAGTACTTC.

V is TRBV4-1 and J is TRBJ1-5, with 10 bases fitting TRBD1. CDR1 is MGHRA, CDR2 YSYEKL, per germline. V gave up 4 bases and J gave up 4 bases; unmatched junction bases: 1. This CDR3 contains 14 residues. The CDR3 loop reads CASSPGQGNQPQHF. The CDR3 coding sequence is TGCGCCAGCAGCCCGGGACAGGGGAATCAGCCCCAGCATTTT.

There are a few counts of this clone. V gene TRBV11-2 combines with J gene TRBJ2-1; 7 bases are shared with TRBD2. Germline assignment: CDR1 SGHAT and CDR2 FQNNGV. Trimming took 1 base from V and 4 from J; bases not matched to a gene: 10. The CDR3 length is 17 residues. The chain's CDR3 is CASSLALASGAYNEQFF. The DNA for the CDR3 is TGTGCCAGCAGCTTAGCCCTCGCCAGCGGGGCGTACAATGAGCAGTTCTTC.

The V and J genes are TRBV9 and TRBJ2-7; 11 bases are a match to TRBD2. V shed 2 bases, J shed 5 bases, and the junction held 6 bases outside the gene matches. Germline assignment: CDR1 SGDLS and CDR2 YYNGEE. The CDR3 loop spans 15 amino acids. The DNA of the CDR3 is TGTGCCAGCAGCGTGCTAGCGGGGGGATTCGACGAGCAGTACTTC. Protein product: CASSVLAGGFDEQYF.

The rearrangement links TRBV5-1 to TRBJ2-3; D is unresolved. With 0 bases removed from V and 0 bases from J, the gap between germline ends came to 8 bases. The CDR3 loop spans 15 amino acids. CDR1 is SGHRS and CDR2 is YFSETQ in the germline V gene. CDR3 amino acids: CASSLDQSSTDTQYF. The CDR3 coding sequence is TGCGCCAGCAGCTTGGACCAGTCGAGCACAGATACGCAGTATTTT.

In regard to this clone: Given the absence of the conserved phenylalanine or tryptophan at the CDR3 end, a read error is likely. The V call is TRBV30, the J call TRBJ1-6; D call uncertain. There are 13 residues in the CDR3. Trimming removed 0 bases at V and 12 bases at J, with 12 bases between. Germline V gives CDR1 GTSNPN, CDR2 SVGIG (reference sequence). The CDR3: CAWSVQRGVPLHL. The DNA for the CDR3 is TGTGCCTGGAGTGTACAACGCGGAGTACCCCTCCACCTT.